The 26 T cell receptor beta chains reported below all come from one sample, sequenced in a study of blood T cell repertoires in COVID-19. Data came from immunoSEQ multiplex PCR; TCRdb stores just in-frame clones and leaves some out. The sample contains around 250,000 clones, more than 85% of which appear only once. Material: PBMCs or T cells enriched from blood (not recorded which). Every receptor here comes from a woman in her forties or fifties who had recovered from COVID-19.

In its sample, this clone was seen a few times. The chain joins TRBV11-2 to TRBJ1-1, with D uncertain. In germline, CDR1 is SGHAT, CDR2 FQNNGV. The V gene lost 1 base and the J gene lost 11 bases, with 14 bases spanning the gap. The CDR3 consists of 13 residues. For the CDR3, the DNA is TGTGCCAGCAGCTTAGCGCAACACCCGGGGGCTTTCTTT. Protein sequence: CASSLAQHPGAFF.

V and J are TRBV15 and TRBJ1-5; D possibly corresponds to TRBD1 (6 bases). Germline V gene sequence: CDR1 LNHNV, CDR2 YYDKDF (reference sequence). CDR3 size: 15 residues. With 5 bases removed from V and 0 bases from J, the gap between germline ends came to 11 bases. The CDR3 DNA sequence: TGTGCCACCAGCCGGACAGCTTATAGCAATCAGCCCCAGCATTTT. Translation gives CATSRTAYSNQPQHF.

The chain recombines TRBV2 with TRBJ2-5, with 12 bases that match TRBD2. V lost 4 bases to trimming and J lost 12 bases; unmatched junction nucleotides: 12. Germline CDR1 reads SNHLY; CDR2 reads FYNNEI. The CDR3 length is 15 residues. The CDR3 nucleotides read TGTGCCAGCAGTGTAGTAGAACTAGCGGGAGGCCCAAAGTACTTC. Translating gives CASSVVELAGGPKYF.

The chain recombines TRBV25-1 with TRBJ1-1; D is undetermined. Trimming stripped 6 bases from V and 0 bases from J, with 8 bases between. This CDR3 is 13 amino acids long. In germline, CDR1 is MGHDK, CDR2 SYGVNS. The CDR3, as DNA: TGTGCCAGCAGACTAGGAGTGAACACTGAAGCTTTCTTT. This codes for CASRLGVNTEAFF.

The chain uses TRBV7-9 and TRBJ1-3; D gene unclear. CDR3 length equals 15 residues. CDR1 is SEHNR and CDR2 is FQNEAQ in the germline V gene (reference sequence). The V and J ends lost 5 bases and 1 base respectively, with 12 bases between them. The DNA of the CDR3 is TGTGCCAGCAGCCCCAAGCGGGCGTCTGGAAACACCATATATTTT. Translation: CASSPKRASGNTIYF.

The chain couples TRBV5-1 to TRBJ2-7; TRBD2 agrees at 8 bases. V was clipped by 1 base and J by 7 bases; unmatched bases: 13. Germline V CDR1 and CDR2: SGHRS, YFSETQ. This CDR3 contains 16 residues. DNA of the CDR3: TGCGCCAGCAGCTTGCTTAGGTCGGGAGGGCCGGGAGAGCAGTACTTC. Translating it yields CASSLLRSGGPGEQYF.

In nucleotides, the CDR3 is TGCGCCAGCAGCTTGGCGGGACAGACGTTAGCTAACTATGGCTACACCTTC. Translation: CASSLAGQTLANYGYTF. The V and J genes are TRBV5-1 and TRBJ1-2, with TRBD1 matching over 7 bases. CDR1 is SGHRS and CDR2 is YFSETQ in the germline V gene. V gave up 0 bases and J gave up 0 bases; unmatched junction bases: 8. CDR3 length equals 17 residues.

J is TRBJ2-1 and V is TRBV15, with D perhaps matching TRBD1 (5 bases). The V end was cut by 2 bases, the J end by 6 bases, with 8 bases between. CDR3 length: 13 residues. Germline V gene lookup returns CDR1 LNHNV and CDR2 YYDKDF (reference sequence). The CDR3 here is CATSRTDSNEQFF. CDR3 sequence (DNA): TGTGCCACCAGCAGAACAGACAGCAATGAGCAGTTCTTC.

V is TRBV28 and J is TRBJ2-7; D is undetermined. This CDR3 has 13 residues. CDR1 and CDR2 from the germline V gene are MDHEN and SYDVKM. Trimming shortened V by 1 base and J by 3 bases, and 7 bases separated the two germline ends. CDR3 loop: CASSLFFRYEQYF. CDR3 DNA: TGTGCCAGCAGTTTATTCTTTCGCTACGAGCAGTACTTC.

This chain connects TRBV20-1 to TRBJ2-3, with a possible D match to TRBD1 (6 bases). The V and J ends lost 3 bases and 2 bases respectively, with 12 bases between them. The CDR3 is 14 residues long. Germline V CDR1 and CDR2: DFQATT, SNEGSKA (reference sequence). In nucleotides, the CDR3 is TGCAGTGCTAGTGGGCAGGGGATCACAGATACGCAGTATTTT. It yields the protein CSASGQGITDTQYF.

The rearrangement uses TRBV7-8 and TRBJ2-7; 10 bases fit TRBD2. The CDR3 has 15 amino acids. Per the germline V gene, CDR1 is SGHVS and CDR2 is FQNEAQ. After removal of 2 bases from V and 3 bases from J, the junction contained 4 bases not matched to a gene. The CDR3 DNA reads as TGTGCCAGCAGCTTAAGAACTAGCGGGATCTACGAGCAGTACTTC. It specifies CASSLRTSGIYEQYF.

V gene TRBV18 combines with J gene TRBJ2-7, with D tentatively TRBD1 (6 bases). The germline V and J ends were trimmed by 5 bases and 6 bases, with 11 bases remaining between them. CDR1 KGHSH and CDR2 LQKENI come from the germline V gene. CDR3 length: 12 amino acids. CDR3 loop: CASSSEGGEQYF. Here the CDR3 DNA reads TGTGCCAGCTCAAGCGAAGGGGGCGAGCAGTACTTC.

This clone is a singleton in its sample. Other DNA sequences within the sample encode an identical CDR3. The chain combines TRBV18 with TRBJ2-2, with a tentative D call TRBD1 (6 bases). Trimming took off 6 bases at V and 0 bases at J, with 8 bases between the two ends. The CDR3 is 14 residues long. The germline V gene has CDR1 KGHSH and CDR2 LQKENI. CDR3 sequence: CASSRTANTGELFF. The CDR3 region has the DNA TGTGCCAGCTCCCGGACAGCGAACACCGGGGAGCTGTTTTTT.

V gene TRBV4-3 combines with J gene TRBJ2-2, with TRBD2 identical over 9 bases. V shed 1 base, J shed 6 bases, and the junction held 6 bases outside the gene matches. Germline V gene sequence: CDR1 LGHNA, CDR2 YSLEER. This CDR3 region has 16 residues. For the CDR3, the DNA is TGCGCCAGCAGCCAAGTTAGCGGGAGTAGGTCCGGGGAGCTGTTTTTT. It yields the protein CASSQVSGSRSGELFF.

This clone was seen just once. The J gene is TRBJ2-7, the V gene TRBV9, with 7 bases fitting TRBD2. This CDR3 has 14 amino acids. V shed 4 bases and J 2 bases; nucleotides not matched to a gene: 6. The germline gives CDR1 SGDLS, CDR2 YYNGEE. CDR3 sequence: CASSNRDYTYEQYF. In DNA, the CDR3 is TGTGCCAGCAGCAACCGGGACTACACCTACGAGCAGTACTTC. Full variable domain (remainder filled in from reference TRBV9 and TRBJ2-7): DSGVTQTPKHLITATGQRVTLRCSPRSGDLSVYWYQQSLDQGLQFLIQYYNGEERAKGNILERFSAQQFPDLHSELNLSSLELGDSALYFCASSNRDYTYEQYFGPGTRLTVT.

In DNA, the CDR3 is TGTGCCAGCTCACCACGGGCGGGAGACTCCTACGAGCAGTACTTC. The encoded protein is CASSPRAGDSYEQYF. J is TRBJ2-7 and V is TRBV18, with 7 bases matching TRBD2. CDR1 is KGHSH and CDR2 is LQKENI in the germline V gene. V trimming: 1 base; J trimming: 0 bases; junction bases outside the gene matches: 3. The CDR3 loop spans 15 amino acids.

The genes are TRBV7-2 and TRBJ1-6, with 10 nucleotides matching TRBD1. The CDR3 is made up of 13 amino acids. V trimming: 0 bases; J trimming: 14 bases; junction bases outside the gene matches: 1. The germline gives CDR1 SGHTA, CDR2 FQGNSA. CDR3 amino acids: CASSLAGQGTLHF. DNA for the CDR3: TGTGCCAGCAGCTTAGCGGGACAGGGGACCCTCCACTTT.

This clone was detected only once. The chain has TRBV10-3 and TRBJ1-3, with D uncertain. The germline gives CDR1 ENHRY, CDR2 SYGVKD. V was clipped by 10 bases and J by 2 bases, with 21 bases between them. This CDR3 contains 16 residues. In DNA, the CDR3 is TGTGCCACCGCGGCAGAACAAAGAGCGGCTGGAAACACCATATATTTT. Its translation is CATAAEQRAAGNTIYF.

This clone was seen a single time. CDR3 nucleotides: TGTGCCAGCAGTCGCCCGGACAGGGGACGTAGTGGCTACACCTTC. It codes for CASSRPDRGRSGYTF. V usage is TRBV28 and J usage is TRBJ1-2; 9 bases align to TRBD1. CDR1 and CDR2 (germline): MDHEN, SYDVKM. Trimming at V came to 5 bases and at J to 7 bases, leaving 11 bases not matched to a gene. CDR3 size: 15 residues.

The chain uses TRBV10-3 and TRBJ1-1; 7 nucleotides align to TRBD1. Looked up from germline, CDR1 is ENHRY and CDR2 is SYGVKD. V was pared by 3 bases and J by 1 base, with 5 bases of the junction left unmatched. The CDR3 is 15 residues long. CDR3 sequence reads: CAISDTDRKNTEAFF. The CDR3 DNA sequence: TGTGCCATCAGTGATACGGACAGGAAGAACACTGAAGCTTTCTTT.

CDR3 in DNA: TGTGCCATCAGTGGTTCGAGCGGGAGCATCCACGAGCAGTACTTC. Translation gives CAISGSSGSIHEQYF. The rearrangement joins TRBV10-3 to TRBJ2-7; 8 bases are a match to TRBD2. This CDR3 is built from 15 residues. Per germline, CDR1 ENHRY and CDR2 SYGVKD. The J segment lost 5 bases and the V segment lost 4 bases, leaving 10 bases of the junction unmatched.

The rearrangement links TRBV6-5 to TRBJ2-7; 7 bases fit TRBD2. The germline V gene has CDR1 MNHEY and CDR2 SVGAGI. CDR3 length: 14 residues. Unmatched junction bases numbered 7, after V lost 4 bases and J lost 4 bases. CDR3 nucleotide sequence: TGTGCCAGCAGTTTGGGGGGGGAGGGGTACGAGCAGTACTTC. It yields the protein CASSLGGEGYEQYF.

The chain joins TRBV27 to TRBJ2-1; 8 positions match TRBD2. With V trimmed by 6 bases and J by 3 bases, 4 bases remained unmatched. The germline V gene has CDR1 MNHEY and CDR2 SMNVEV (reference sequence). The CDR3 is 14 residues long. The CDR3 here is CASRLADYYNEQFF. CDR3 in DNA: TGTGCCAGCAGACTAGCGGACTACTACAATGAGCAGTTCTTC.

The CDR3 DNA is TGTGCCACCAGCAGAGATCGGGACAGGCGAAACCGGGCTTTCTTT. Its translation is CATSRDRDRRNRAFF. The genes are TRBV15 and TRBJ1-1; 8 bases align to TRBD1. The CDR3 has 15 amino acids. The J segment lost 11 bases and the V segment lost 0 bases, leaving 11 bases of the junction unmatched. Germline loops: CDR1 LNHNV, CDR2 YYDKDF (reference sequence).

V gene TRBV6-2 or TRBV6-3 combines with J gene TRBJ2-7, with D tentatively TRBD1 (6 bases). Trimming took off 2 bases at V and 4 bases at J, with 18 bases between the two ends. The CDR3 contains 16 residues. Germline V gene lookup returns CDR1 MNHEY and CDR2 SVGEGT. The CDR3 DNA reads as TGTGCCAGCAGTTACACACGACTTAGGGGGTCTTACGAGCAGTACTTC. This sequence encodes CASSYTRLRGSYEQYF.

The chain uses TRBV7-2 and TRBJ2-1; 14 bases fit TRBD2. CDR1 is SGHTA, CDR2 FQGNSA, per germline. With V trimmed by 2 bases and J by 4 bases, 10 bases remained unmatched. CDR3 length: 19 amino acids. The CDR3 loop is CASSLSGTSGSPPYNEQFF. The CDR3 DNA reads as TGTGCCAGCAGCTTAAGTGGGACTAGCGGGAGCCCTCCTTACAATGAGCAGTTCTTC.